Below, one TCR beta chain is given with its context. Its antigen is unidentified. These data are taken from a study of beta chain features in type 1 diabetes. Study-wide context: Age and gender were similar between patients and healthy donors, as were cell yields.

Expressed TCRB transcripts were sequenced because the isolated RNA had all been reverse transcribed beforehand. TCRdb keeps only in-frame clones here, not all; method: immunoSEQ multiplex PCR. The sample gives 300,000 to 350,000 clones, about 20% of which show up once; 0.044% is in the top ten. On average, the one heparinised blood draw given by each donor was 90 to 150 mL. The CDR3 is 14 residues long. V shed 4 bases and J shed 2 bases, with 9 bases lying between them. Germline CDR1 is SNHLY and CDR2 is FYNNEI. Points from the study as a whole: Cells with high TCR expression could be over-represented when cDNA is sequenced. Shorter TCRB CDR3s, moderately but significantly so, were found in Type 1 diabetes patients in all four CD4+ subsets.

This TCR came from a woman under 30 in good health. Sequenced input: naive CD4+ T cells from blood. The chain employs TRBV2 and TRBJ1-5; no clear D gene. CDR3 in amino acids: CASSAQEGNQPQHF. Here the CDR3 DNA reads TGTGCCAGCAGTGCCCAAGAGGGCAATCAGCCCCAGCATTTT.